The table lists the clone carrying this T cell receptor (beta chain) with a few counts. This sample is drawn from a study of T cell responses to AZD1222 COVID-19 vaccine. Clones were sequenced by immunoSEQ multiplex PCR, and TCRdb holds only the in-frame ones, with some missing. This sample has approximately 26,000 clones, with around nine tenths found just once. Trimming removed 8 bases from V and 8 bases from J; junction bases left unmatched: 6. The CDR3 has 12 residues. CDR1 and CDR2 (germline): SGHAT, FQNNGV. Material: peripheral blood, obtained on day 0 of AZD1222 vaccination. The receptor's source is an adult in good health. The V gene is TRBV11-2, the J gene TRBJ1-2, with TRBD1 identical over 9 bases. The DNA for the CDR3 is TGTGCCAGCCGGGACAGGGTAGAGGGCTACACCTTC. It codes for CASRDRVEGYTF.